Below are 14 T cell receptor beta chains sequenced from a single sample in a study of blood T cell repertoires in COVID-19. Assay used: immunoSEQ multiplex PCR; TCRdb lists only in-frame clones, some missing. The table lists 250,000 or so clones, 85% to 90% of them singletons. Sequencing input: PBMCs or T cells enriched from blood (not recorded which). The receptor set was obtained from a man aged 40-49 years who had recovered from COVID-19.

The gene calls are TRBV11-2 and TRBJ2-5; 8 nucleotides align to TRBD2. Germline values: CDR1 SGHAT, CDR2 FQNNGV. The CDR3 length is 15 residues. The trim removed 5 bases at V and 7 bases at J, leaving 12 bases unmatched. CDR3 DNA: TGTGCCAGCAGCCCAAGGGTCGGGACTAGGAGGACCCAGTACTTC. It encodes CASSPRVGTRRTQYF.

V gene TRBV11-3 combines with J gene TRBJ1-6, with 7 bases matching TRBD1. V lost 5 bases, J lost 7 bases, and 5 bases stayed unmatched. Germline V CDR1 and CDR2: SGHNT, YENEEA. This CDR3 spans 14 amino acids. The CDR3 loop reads CASSKGQNNSPLHF. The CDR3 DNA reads TGTGCCAGCAGCAAGGGACAGAACAATTCACCCCTCCACTTT.

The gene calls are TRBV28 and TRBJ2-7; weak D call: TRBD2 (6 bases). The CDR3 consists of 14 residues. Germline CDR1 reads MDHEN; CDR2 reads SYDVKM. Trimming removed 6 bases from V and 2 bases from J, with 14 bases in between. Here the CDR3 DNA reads TGTGCCAGCAGCGGGACTCAGCATGCCTACGAGCAGTACTTC. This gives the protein CASSGTQHAYEQYF.

The CDR3 is CATSRGSSPLHF. CDR3 in DNA: TGTGCCACCAGCAGAGGGAGTTCACCCCTCCACTTT. J is TRBJ1-6 and V is TRBV15; D is uncertain. The CDR3 is made up of 12 amino acids. V shed 1 base and J shed 9 bases, with 4 bases lying between them. Germline CDR1 is LNHNV and CDR2 is YYDKDF (reference sequence).

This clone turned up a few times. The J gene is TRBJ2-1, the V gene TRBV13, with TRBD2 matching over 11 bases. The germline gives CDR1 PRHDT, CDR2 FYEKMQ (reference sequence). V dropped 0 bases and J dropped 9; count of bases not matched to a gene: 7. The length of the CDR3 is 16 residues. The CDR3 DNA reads TGTGCCAGCAGCTTAGGCCGTCTAGCGGGAGGATCTGAGCAGTTCTTC. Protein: CASSLGRLAGGSEQFF.

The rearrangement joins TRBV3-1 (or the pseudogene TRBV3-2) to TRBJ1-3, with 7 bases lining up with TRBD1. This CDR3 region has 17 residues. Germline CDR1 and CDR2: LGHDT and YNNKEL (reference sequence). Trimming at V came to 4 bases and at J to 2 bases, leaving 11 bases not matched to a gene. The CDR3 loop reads CASSRRDRSSTGNTIYF. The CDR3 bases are TGTGCCAGCAGCCGCCGGGACAGATCTTCGACTGGAAACACCATATATTTT.

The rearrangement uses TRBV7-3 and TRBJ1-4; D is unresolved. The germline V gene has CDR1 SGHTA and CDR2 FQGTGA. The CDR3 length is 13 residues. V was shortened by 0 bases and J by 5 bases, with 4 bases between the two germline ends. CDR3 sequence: CASSLTLNEKLFF. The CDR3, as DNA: TGTGCCAGCAGCTTAACGTTAAATGAAAAACTGTTTTTT.

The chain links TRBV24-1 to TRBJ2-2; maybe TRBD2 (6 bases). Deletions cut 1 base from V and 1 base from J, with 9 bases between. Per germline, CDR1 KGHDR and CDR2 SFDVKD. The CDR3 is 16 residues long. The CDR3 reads CATSDFGTVNTGELFF. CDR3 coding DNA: TGTGCCACCAGTGATTTCGGGACTGTGAACACCGGGGAGCTGTTTTTT.

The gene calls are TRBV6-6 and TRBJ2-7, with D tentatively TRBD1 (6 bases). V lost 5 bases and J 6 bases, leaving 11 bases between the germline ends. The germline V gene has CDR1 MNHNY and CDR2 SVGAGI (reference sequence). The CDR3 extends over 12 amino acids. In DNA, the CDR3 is TGTGCCAGCAGTCAAACAGGGAGCGAGCAGTACTTC. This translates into CASSQTGSEQYF.

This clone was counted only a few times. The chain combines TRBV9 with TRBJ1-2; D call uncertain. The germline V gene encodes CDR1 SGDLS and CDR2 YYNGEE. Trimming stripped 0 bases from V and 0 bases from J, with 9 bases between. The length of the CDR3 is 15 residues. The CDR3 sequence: CASSVARGANYGYTF. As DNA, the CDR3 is TGTGCCAGCAGCGTAGCTCGGGGAGCTAACTATGGCTACACCTTC.

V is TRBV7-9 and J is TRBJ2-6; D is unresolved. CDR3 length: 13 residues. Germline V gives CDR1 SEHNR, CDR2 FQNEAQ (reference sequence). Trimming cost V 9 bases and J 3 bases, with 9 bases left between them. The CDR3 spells CASGGFGANVLTF. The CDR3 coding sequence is TGTGCCAGTGGCGGTTTTGGGGCCAACGTCCTGACTTTC. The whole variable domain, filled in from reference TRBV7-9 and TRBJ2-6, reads DTGVSQNPRHKITKRGQNVTFRCDPISEHNRLYWYRQTLGQGPEFLTYFQNEAQLEKSRLLSDRFSAERPKGSFSTLEIQRTEQGDSAMYLCASGGFGANVLTFGAGSRLTVL.

This CDR3 reads CASSFERTLVVEQYF. As DNA, the CDR3 is TGTGCCAGCAGCTTTGAACGGACACTCGTAGTGGAGCAGTACTTC. V and J are TRBV7-9 and TRBJ2-7; D might be TRBD1 (5 bases). Trimming pared 3 bases from V and 7 bases from J, leaving 19 bases between. CDR3 size: 15 residues. Germline V lookup: CDR1 SEHNR, CDR2 FQNEAQ (reference sequence).

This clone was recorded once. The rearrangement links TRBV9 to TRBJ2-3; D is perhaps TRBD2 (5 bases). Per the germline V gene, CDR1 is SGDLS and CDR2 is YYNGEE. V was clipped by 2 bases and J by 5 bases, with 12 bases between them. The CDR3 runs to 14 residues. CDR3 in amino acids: CASSVASRGDTQYF. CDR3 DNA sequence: TGTGCCAGCAGCGTCGCCTCTCGGGGAGATACGCAGTATTTT.

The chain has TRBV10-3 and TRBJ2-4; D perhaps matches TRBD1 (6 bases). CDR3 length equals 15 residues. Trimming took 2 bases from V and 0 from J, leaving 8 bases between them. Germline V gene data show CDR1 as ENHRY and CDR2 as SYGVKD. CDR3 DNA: TGTGCCATCAGTGAGGGACAGATAGCCAAAAACATTCAGTACTTC. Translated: CAISEGQIAKNIQYF.